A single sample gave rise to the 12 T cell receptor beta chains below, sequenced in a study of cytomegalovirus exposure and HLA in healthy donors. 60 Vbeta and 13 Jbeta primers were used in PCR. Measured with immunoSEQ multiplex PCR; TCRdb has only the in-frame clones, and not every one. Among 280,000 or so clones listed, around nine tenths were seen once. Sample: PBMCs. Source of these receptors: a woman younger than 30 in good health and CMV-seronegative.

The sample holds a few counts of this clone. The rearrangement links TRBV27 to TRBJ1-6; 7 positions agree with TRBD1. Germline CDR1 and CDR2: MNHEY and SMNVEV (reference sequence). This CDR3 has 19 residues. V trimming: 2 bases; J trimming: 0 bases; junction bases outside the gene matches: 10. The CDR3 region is CASSLRGQTLASYNSPLHF. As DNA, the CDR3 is TGTGCCAGCAGTTTAAGGGGACAGACGCTCGCCTCCTATAATTCACCCCTCCACTTT.

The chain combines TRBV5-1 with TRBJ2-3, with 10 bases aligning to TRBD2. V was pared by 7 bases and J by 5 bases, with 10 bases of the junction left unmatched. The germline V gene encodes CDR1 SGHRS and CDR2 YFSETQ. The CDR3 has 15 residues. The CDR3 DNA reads TGCGCCAGCGGTCCCCACGCTAGCGGGGGAGATACGCAGTATTTT. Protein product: CASGPHASGGDTQYF.

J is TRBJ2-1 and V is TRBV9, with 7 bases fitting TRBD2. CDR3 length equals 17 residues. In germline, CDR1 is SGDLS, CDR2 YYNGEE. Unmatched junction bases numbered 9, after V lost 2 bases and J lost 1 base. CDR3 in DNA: TGTGCCAGCAGCGTTCCACTGGGGGGGTTGTCCTACAATGAGCAGTTCTTC. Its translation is CASSVPLGGLSYNEQFF.

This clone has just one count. The CDR3 DNA follows: TGTGCCAGCAGGGTCCCGGGCGGGGGGGCCCCCGGGGAGCTGTTTTTT. Encoded protein: CASRVPGGGAPGELFF. This sequence joins TRBV7-2 and TRBJ2-2, with 9 bases matching TRBD2. The CDR3 is 16 residues long. Per the germline V gene, CDR1 is SGHTA and CDR2 is FQGNSA. The ends lost 6 bases at V and 6 bases at J; junction bases unmatched: 11.

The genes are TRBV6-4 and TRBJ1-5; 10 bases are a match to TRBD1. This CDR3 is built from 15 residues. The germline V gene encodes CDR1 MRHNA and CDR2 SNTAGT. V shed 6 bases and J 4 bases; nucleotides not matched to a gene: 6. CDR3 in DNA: TGTGCCAGCAGCCTGACAGGGGGCGCAAATCAGCCCCAGCATTTT. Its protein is CASSLTGGANQPQHF.

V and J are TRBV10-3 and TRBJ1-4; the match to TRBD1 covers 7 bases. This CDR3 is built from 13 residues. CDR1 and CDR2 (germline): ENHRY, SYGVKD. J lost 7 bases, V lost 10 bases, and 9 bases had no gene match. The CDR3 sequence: CANSRDRGEKLFF. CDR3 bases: TGTGCCAACAGCCGGGACAGAGGTGAAAAACTGTTTTTT.

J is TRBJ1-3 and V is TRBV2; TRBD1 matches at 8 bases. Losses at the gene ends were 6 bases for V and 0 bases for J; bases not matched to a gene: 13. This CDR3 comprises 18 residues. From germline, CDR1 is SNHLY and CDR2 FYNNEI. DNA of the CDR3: TGTGCCAGCAGCGACTATTTTACAGGGGGGAGCTCTGGAAACACCATATATTTT. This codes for CASSDYFTGGSSGNTIYF.

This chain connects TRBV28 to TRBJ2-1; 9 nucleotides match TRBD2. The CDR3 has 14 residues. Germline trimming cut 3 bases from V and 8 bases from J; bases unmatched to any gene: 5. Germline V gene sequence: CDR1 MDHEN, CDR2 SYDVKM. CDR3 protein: CASSFLAGYDEQFF. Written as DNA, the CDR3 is TGTGCCAGCAGTTTCCTAGCGGGGTACGATGAGCAGTTCTTC.

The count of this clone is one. CDR3 region: CASNVRYEQYF. In DNA, the CDR3 is TGTGCCAGCAACGTGAGGTACGAGCAGTACTTC. This chain joins TRBV2 and TRBJ2-7; D gene ambiguous. There are 11 residues in the CDR3. CDR1 is SNHLY, CDR2 FYNNEI, per germline. Trimming took 7 bases from V and 4 from J, leaving 8 bases between them.

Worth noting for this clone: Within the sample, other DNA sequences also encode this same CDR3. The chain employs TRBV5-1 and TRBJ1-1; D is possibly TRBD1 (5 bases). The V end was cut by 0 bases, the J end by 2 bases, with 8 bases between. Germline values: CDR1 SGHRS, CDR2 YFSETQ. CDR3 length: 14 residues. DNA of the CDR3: TGCGCCAGCAGCTTGGGACAGACCAACACTGAAGCTTTCTTT. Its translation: CASSLGQTNTEAFF.

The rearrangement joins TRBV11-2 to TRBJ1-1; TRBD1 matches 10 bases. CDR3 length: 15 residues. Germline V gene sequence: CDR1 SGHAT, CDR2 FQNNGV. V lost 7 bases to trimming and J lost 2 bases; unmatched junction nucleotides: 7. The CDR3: CASTTTGGPNTEAFF. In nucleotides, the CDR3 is TGTGCCAGCACCACGACAGGGGGCCCCAACACTGAAGCTTTCTTT.

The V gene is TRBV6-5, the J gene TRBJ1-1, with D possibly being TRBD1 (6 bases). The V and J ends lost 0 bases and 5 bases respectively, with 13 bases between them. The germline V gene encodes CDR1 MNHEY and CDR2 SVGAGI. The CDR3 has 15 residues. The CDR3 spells CASSYSSGQGTEAFF. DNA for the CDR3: TGTGCCAGCAGTTACTCGAGTGGGCAGGGGACTGAAGCTTTCTTT.